This TCR beta chain was sequenced for a study of lymphopenia after photon versus proton radiotherapy (dated by TCRdb to between 2019 and 2020). Turning to the overall study: In patients with gastrointestinal tumors who developed high-grade lymphopenia, the study compared the immunological effects of photon radiation therapy with those of proton radiation therapy. The study aimed to characterize how the two radiation modalities differ in their impact on the immune system. The cohort included 20 to 25 patients with gastrointestinal tumors who developed lymphopenia after receiving either photon or proton therapy.

As for this clone: It has no known antigen specificity. Per-nucleotide qualities are absent, and no much larger clonotype sits a single base away.

The germline V gene specifies SGHTA as CDR1 and FQGNSA as CDR2. A distance of 12 bases separates the germline ends of V and J, which lose 0 bases and 7 bases respectively. Including the terminal cysteine and phenylalanine, the CDR3 comprises 14 residues. The only DNA kept is the CDR3, 42 bases in frame from the first base. Overall study results and their limits: Across the cohort, among patients who died, a greater drop in TCR diversity after the nadir was inversely correlated with overall survival time. The survival association was assessed only in patients who died, and better survival with proton therapy was presented by the authors as a possibility rather than a demonstrated result. After the lymphocyte count nadir, repertoires from photon-treated patients showed oligoclonal expansion, particularly of CD8+ Temra cells, and this expansion drove the decline in diversity. Proton-treated patients stayed relatively stable during treatment, while photon-treated patients lost naive T cells and TCR diversity and gained effector/memory populations.

The method was the immunoSEQ multiplex PCR assay. T cell repertoires were profiled by deep sequencing of rearranged TCR beta loci, alongside multiparametric flow cytometry. The table was pulled from immuneACCESS by TCRdb, which kept in-frame rearrangements only. Such tables lose some clones; where checked, under half of the loss comes from unresolved V genes, and the rest has no known cause. The sample has around 42,000 clones on record, over 75% of them singletons. The leading ten clones occupy 2% to 2.5% of the sample. This clonotype was sampled from a man between 40 and 49 years old with gastric cancer. The chain is made from TRBV7-2 and TRBJ1-2; the D gene identity is not certain. The sequences come from peripheral blood, collected from a patient treated with photon-based radiotherapy. In nucleotides, the sequence is TGTGCCAGCAGCTTAGCACGCCTGGAGGGTGGCTACACCTTC. Translated, this is CASSLARLEGGYTF. With the rest looked up from the reference TRBV7-2 and TRBJ1-2 genes rather than sequenced, the full variable domain is GAGVSQSPSNKVTEKGKDVELRCDPISGHTALYWYRQSLGQGLEFLIYFQGNSAPDKSGLPSDRFSAERTGGSVSTLTIQRTQQEDSAVYLCASSLARLEGGYTFGSGTRLTVV.